A single sample is the source of the 4 T cell receptor beta chains below, sequenced in a study of blood T cell repertoires in COVID-19. Produced via immunoSEQ multiplex PCR; TCRdb's table is partial and in-frame only. The table has roughly 280,000 clones, approximately 82% seen once. The sequencing sample was made of peripheral blood. Receptors were obtained from a man aged 60 to 75 who had recovered from COVID-19.

V is TRBV15 and J is TRBJ1-1; a possible D gene is TRBD1 (5 bases). This CDR3 region has 15 residues. Trimming removed 1 base from V and 7 bases from J, with 16 bases in between. Per the germline V gene, CDR1 is LNHNV and CDR2 is YYDKDF (reference sequence). CDR3 sequence reads: CATSRGGTRTYEAFF. For the CDR3, the DNA is TGTGCCACCAGCAGAGGCGGGACCCGCACTTATGAAGCTTTCTTT.

V and J are TRBV10-2 and TRBJ2-3; 7 bases match TRBD2. This CDR3 has 15 amino acids. V shed 4 bases, J shed 2 bases, and the junction held 6 bases outside the gene matches. From germline, CDR1 is WSHSY and CDR2 SAAADI. CDR3 in amino acids: CASSAVAGLTDTQYF. The CDR3 nucleotides read TGCGCCAGCAGTGCGGTAGCGGGTCTCACAGATACGCAGTATTTT.

The CDR3 loop reads CASSFGTSGTLAKNIQYF. Here the CDR3 DNA reads TGTGCCAGCAGCTTTGGGACTAGCGGCACACTAGCCAAAAACATTCAGTACTTC. The chain recombines TRBV7-8 with TRBJ2-4; TRBD2 aligns across 11 bases. The V gene's germline CDR1 is SGHVS and CDR2 FQNEAQ. The V and J ends lost 3 bases and 0 bases, in that order; junction bases with no gene match: 7. The CDR3 totals 18 residues.

The chain employs TRBV7-9 and TRBJ1-1, with 8 bases that match TRBD1. V lost 4 bases to trimming and J lost 8 bases; unmatched junction nucleotides: 6. CDR3 length: 13 residues. CDR1 is SEHNR, CDR2 FQNEAQ, per germline (reference sequence). CDR3 in amino acids: CASSSLDREEAFF. CDR3 DNA: TGTGCCAGCAGCTCCTTGGACAGGGAAGAAGCTTTCTTT.